Below are 20 T cell receptor beta chains sequenced from a single sample in a study of blood T cell repertoires in COVID-19. Only in-frame clones appear in the TCRdb table, and some are missing; sequencing was by immunoSEQ multiplex PCR. The table shows fewer than 50,000 clones, with roughly nine tenths occurring only once. The sequenced sample consisted of peripheral blood. These receptors all stem from a human donor in a cohort sampled during active COVID-19.

On this clone itself: At one end, the junction sequence differs from germline, possibly due to a read error. This chain uses TRBV7-7 with TRBJ2-2; TRBD1 agrees at 10 bases. Germline-derived CDR1 and CDR2 are SSHAT and FNYEAQ (reference sequence). The length of the CDR3 is 15 residues. The CDR3 is CASSDRGRGNGELFF. CDR3 nucleotides: TGTGCTAGCAGTGACAGGGGGCGCGGAAACGGGGAGCTGTTTTTT.

The chain uses TRBV19 and TRBJ1-5, with 8 nucleotides matching TRBD1. With 5 bases clipped from V and 8 bases from J, the junction kept 5 bases outside the gene matches. Germline-derived CDR1 and CDR2 are LNHDA and SQIVND (reference sequence). The CDR3 has 13 residues. CDR3 coding DNA: TGTGCCAGTAGTTCGGACAGGGCCAAGCCCCAGCATTTT. Protein product: CASSSDRAKPQHF.

The V call is TRBV15, the J call TRBJ2-1; no firm D call. CDR1 LNHNV and CDR2 YYDKDF come from the germline V gene (reference sequence). The ends were cut back, 0 bases at V and 8 bases at J, with 5 bases in the middle. The CDR3 is 12 amino acids. CDR3: CATSRDRDEQFF. CDR3 sequence (DNA): TGTGCCACCAGCAGAGACCGTGATGAGCAGTTCTTC.

The V gene is TRBV21-1, the J gene TRBJ2-7; the table calls TRBD1, which could not be checked here. TRBV21-1 is reported as a pseudogene. The length of the CDR3 is 14 residues. CDR3 sequence reads: CASSWTGGPYEQYV. In DNA form, the CDR3 reads TGTGCCAGCAGTTGGACAGGGGGCCCCTACGAGCAGTACGTC.

The V gene is TRBV27, the J gene TRBJ1-1; D remains unclear. This CDR3 contains 15 residues. Germline CDR1 reads MNHEY; CDR2 reads SMNVEV (reference sequence). The V gene lost 0 bases and the J gene lost 4 bases, with 12 bases spanning the gap. In nucleotides, the CDR3 is TGTGCCAGCAGTTTATCCCAGGTAGGGAGCACTGAAGCTTTCTTT. Translation gives CASSLSQVGSTEAFF.

This clone came up once. The chain carries TRBV7-2 and TRBJ1-5; the D gene is possibly TRBD1 (6 bases). The germline CDR1 and CDR2 sequences are SGHTA and FQGNSA. V lost 5 bases and J lost 6, with 14 bases in between. The CDR3 consists of 14 residues. The CDR3 here is CASSQRQVGQPQHF. The CDR3 nucleotides read TGTGCCAGCAGCCAGAGACAGGTGGGTCAGCCCCAGCATTTT.

The chain has TRBV19 and TRBJ2-2, with 9 bases fitting TRBD1. The junction had 4 bases not matched to a gene; V was cut back by 3 bases and J by 2 bases. CDR1 is LNHDA and CDR2 is SQIVND in the germline V gene (reference sequence). The CDR3 length is 16 residues. Here the CDR3 DNA reads TGTGCCAGTAGTATGGGACAGGGATTCAACACCGGGGAGCTGTTTTTT. Translation: CASSMGQGFNTGELFF.

The rearrangement uses TRBV20-1 and TRBJ2-2; weak D call: TRBD1 (6 bases). Looked up from germline, CDR1 is DFQATT and CDR2 is SNEGSKA (reference sequence). V was cut by 3 bases and J by 7 bases, with 12 bases left in between. The CDR3 has 13 amino acids. The CDR3 is CSASWQGNGELFF. Written as DNA, the CDR3 is TGCAGTGCTAGTTGGCAGGGGAACGGGGAGCTGTTTTTT.

V is TRBV5-4 and J is TRBJ1-2; 10 nucleotides line up with TRBD1. The trim removed 1 base at V and 8 bases at J, leaving 2 bases unmatched. The CDR3 length is 13 residues. Germline CDR1 reads SGHNT; CDR2 reads YYREEE (reference sequence). The CDR3, as DNA: TGTGCCAGCAGCTTGATGGACAGGGGGGGCTACACCTTC. The encoded protein is CASSLMDRGGYTF.

Here the CDR3 DNA reads TGTGCCAGTACCCCACAGGGGGCCCCTTTCTGGCATTTT. Translation gives CASTPQGAPFWHF. The V and J genes are TRBV19 and TRBJ1-5, with 9 bases matching TRBD1. CDR1 and CDR2 (germline): LNHDA, SQIVND (reference sequence). V shed 7 bases, J shed 15 bases, and the junction held 13 bases outside the gene matches. The CDR3 is made up of 13 amino acids.

The chain links TRBV19 to TRBJ2-1; TRBD2 aligns across 10 bases. Germline V gene sequence: CDR1 LNHDA, CDR2 SQIVND (reference sequence). The CDR3 runs to 15 residues. V lost 7 bases to trimming and J lost 8 bases; unmatched junction nucleotides: 11. CDR3 in amino acids: CASTIIAGGSHEQFF. The DNA for the CDR3 is TGTGCCAGTACCATAATAGCGGGGGGCTCACATGAGCAGTTCTTC.

This sequence joins TRBV5-4 and TRBJ1-2; 10 bases agree with TRBD1. The germline V gene encodes CDR1 SGHNT and CDR2 YYREEE (reference sequence). The CDR3 contains 14 residues. After removal of 0 bases from V and 6 bases from J, the junction contained 2 bases not matched to a gene. The CDR3 DNA reads TGTGCCAGCAGCTTGGTGGGACAGGGGAATGGCTACACCTTC. Translation: CASSLVGQGNGYTF.

The J gene is TRBJ1-1, the V gene TRBV6-5; 7 nucleotides agree with TRBD1. Unmatched junction bases numbered 11, after V lost 2 bases and J lost 5 bases. The CDR3 extends over 16 amino acids. The germline gives CDR1 MNHEY, CDR2 SVGAGI. DNA for the CDR3: TGTGCCAGCAGTTACGGGACAGCTTCCTTGGGGACTGAAGCTTTCTTT. Translation gives CASSYGTASLGTEAFF.

This sequence joins TRBV7-9 and TRBJ1-2; tentatively, D is TRBD1 (6 bases). CDR3 length: 13 residues. Germline-derived CDR1 and CDR2 are SEHNR and FQNEAQ (reference sequence). V was pared by 1 base and J by 7 bases, with 10 bases between. CDR3 loop: CASSLGTDFGYTF. Written as DNA, the CDR3 is TGTGCCAGCAGCTTAGGGACAGATTTTGGCTACACCTTC.

The rearrangement links TRBV5-6 to TRBJ1-5; D gene uncertain. The CDR3 has 14 amino acids. Trimming took 1 base from V and 4 from J, leaving 9 bases between them. Germline CDR1 is SGHDT and CDR2 is YYEEEE. For the CDR3, the DNA is TGTGCCAGCAGCTTGTGGGCCTTTAATCAGCCCCAGCATTTT. Protein: CASSLWAFNQPQHF.

This clone appeared a few times. The chain carries TRBV5-1 and TRBJ1-5; D gene ambiguous. The CDR3 spans 14 residues. Trimming pared 0 bases from V and 7 bases from J, leaving 11 bases between. Germline-derived CDR1 and CDR2 are SGHRS and YFSETQ. CDR3 protein: CASSLVGDGQPQHF. Here the CDR3 DNA reads TGCGCCAGCAGCTTGGTCGGGGATGGGCAGCCCCAGCATTTT.

The chain is built from TRBV28 and TRBJ1-4; TRBD1 might be the D (5 bases). The CDR3 extends over 15 amino acids. Looked up from germline, CDR1 is MDHEN and CDR2 is SYDVKM. The V gene lost 2 bases and the J gene lost 5 bases, with 12 bases spanning the gap. CDR3 sequence: CASSLQAQGNEKLFF. In DNA, the CDR3 is TGTGCCAGCAGTTTACAGGCGCAGGGAAATGAAAAACTGTTTTTT.

V usage is TRBV29-1 and J usage is TRBJ1-4; unclear D gene. Germline CDR1 SQVTM, CDR2 ANQGSEA. V dropped 4 bases and J dropped 8 bases, with 14 bases sitting between them. This CDR3 has 13 residues. In DNA, the CDR3 is TGCAGCGTTGCTGGTGGCAATTTCGAAAAACTGTTTTTT. Amino acid sequence: CSVAGGNFEKLFF. The complete variable domain, with remaining parts taken from reference TRBV29-1 and TRBJ1-4, reads SAVISQKPSRDICQRGTSLTIQCQVDSQVTMMFWYRQQPGQSLTLIATANQGSEATYESGFVIDKFPISRPNLTFSTLTVSNMSPEDSSIYLCSVAGGNFEKLFFGSGTQLSVL.

The V call is TRBV28, the J call TRBJ2-1, with 8 bases fitting TRBD2. Germline loops: CDR1 MDHEN, CDR2 SYDVKM. The V gene end was trimmed by 5 bases and the J gene end by 4 bases; junction bases not matched to a gene: 10. The CDR3 length is 16 residues. The CDR3, as DNA: TGTGCCAGCAGTCCCAGTCCGGGACTAGGGTACAATGAGCAGTTCTTC. Translation gives CASSPSPGLGYNEQFF. Full variable domain (rest looked up from reference TRBV28 and TRBJ2-1): DVKVTQSSRYLVKRTGEKVFLECVQDMDHENMFWYRQDPGLGLRLIYFSYDVKMKEKGDIPEGYSVSREKKERFSLILESASTNQTSMYLCASSPSPGLGYNEQFFGPGTRLTVL.

The genes are TRBV19 and TRBJ1-5; D gene uncertain. Between the trimmed V and J ends, which lost 3 bases and 4 bases, there was a span of 10 bases. CDR3 length: 14 residues. In germline, CDR1 is LNHDA, CDR2 SQIVND (reference sequence). CDR3: CASSISPGNQPQHF. DNA for the CDR3: TGTGCCAGTAGTATTTCGCCGGGTAATCAGCCCCAGCATTTT.